This entry concerns a single TCR beta chain. The data belong to a study of blood T cell repertoires in COVID-19. Study as a whole: The cDNA or gDNA used as material had been derived from T cells, B-cell-depleted T cells, or PBMCs.

Assignments of participants to cohorts depended upon their own reported clinical history. Libraries were prepared by immunoSEQ multiplex PCR; TCRdb keeps only in-frame clonotypes and omits some of them. This sample yields approximately 300,000 clones, of which 70% to 90% are seen a single time; 3.5% to 5.5% belongs to the top ten. Input material: PBMCs or T cells enriched from blood (not recorded which). This clonotype originated in a woman aged 30 to 39 who had recovered from COVID-19.

This CDR3 is CASSPTNSYGYTF. CDR3 DNA: TGTGCCAGCAGCCCAACAAATTCCTATGGCTACACCTTC. This chain connects TRBV11-2 to TRBJ1-2; D gene ambiguous. Germline assignment: CDR1 SGHAT and CDR2 FQNNGV. V dropped 5 bases and J dropped 4 bases, with 11 bases sitting between them. The CDR3 is made up of 13 amino acids.